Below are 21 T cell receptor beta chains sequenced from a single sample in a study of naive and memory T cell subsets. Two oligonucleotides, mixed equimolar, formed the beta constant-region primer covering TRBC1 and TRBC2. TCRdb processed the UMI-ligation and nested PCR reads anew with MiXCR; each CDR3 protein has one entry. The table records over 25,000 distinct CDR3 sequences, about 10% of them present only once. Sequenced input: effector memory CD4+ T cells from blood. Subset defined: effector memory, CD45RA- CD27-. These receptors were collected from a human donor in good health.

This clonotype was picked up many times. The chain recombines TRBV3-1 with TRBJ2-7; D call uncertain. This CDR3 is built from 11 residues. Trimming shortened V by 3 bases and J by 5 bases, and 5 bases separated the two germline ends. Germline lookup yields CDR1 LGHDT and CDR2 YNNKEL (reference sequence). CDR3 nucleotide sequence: TGTGCCAGCAGCCAGCAAGACGAGCAGTACTTC. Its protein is CASSQQDEQYF.

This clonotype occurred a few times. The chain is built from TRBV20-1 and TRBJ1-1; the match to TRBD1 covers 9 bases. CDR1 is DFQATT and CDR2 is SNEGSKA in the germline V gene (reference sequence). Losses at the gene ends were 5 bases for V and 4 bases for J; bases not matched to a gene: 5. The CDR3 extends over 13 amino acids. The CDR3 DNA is TGCAGTGCTCGAAAACAGGGGGCCACTGAAGCTTTCTTT. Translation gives CSARKQGATEAFF.

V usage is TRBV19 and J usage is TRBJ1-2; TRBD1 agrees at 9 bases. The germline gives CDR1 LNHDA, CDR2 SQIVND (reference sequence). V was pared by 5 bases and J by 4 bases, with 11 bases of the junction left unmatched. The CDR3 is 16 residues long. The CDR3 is CASSLLQGAMGYGYTF. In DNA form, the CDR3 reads TGTGCCAGTAGTTTGTTACAGGGGGCGATGGGCTATGGCTACACCTTC.

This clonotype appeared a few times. In DNA, the CDR3 is TGTGCCAGCAGCCAAGGGGAGGCGGGGGGCAATCAGCCCCAGCATTTT. Its protein product is CASSQGEAGGNQPQHF. The chain carries TRBV4-2 and TRBJ1-5; maybe TRBD1 (5 bases). The CDR3 covers 16 residues. The V end was cut by 1 base, the J end by 2 bases, with 12 bases between. CDR1 and CDR2 from the germline V gene are LGHNA and YNFKEQ.

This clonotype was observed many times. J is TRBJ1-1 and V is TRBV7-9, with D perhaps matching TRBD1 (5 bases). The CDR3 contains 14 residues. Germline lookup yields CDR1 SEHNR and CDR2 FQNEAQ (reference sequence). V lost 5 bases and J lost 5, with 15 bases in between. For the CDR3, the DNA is TGTGCCAGCAGCAAAGGACAAGCTTGGACTGAAGCTTTCTTT. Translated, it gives CASSKGQAWTEAFF.

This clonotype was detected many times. The chain's CDR3 is CASSSPLGLAGAMNTGELFF. CDR3 sequence (DNA): TGTGCCAGCAGTTCGCCCCTCGGACTAGCGGGAGCAATGAACACCGGGGAGCTGTTTTTT. The chain joins TRBV12-3 or TRBV12-4 to TRBJ2-2; TRBD2 agrees at 13 bases. This CDR3 has 20 amino acids. V was clipped by 4 bases and J by 1 base; unmatched bases: 12.

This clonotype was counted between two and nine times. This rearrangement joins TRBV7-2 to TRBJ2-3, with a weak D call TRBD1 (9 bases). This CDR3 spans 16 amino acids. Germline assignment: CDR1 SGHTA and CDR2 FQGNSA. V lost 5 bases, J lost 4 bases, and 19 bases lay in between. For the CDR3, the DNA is TGTGCCAGCAGCCCACAGGGACAGGGACTAGCAGATACGCAGTATTTT. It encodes CASSPQGQGLADTQYF.

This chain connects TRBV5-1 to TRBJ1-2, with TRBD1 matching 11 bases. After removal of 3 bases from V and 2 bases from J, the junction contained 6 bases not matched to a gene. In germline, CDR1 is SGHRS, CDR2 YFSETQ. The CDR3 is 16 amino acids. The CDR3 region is CASSSRGTGGNYGYTF. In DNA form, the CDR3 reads TGCGCCAGCAGCTCGCGCGGGACAGGGGGAAACTATGGCTACACCTTC.

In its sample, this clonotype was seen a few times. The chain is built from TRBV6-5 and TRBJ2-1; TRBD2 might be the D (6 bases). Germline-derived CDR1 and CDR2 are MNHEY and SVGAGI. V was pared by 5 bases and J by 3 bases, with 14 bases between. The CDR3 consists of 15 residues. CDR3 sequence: CASSPGEGGYNEQFF. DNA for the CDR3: TGTGCCAGCAGTCCGGGGGAAGGCGGCTACAATGAGCAGTTCTTC.

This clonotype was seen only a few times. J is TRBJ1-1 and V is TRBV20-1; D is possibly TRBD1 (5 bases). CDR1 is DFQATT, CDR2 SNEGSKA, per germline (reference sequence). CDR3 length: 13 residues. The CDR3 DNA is TGCAGCTATCGGGGGGGGATGAACACTGAAGCTTTCTTT. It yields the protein CSYRGGMNTEAFF.

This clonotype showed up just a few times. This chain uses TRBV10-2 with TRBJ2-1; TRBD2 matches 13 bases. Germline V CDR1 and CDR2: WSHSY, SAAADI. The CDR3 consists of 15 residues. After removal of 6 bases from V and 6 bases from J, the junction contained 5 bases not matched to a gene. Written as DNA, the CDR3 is TGCGCCAGCAGCCCCCGACTAGCGGGGGGCAATGAGCAGTTCTTC. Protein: CASSPRLAGGNEQFF.

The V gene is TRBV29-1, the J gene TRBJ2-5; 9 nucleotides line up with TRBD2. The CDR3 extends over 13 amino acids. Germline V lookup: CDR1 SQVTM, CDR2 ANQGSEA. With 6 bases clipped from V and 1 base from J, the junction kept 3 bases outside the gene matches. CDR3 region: CSVPTSGQETQYF. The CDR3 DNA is TGCAGCGTGCCGACTAGCGGCCAAGAGACCCAGTACTTC.

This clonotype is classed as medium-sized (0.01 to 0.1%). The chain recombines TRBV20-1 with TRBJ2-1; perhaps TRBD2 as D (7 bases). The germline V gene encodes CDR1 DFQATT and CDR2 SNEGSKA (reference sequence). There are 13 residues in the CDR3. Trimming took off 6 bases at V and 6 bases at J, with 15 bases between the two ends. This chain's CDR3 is CSAQRGGLNEQFF. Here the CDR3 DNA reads TGCAGTGCCCAGAGGGGGGGGCTCAATGAGCAGTTCTTC.

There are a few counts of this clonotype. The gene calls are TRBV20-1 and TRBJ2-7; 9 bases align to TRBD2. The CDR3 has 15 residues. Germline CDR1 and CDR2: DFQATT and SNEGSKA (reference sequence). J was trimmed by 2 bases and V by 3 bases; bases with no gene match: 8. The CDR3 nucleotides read TGCAGTGCTAGTACACAAGCGGGGGGTCCCTACGAGCAGTACTTC. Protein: CSASTQAGGPYEQYF.

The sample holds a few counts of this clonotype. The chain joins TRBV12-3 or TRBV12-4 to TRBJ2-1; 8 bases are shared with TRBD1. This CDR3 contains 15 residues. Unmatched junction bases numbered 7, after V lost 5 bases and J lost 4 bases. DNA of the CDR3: TGTGCCAGCAGTCCCCACAGGGGGGATTACAATGAGCAGTTCTTC. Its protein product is CASSPHRGDYNEQFF.

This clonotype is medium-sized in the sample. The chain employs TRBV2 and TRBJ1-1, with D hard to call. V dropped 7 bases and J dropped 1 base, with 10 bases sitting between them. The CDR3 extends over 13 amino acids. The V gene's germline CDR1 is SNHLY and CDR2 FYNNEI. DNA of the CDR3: TGTGCCAGCACTCGACCCCCGAACACTGAAGCTTTCTTT. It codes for CASTRPPNTEAFF.

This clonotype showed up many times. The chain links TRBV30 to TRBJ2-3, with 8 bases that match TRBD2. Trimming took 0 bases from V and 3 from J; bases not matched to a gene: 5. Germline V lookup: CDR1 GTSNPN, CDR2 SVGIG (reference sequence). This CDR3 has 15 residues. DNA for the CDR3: TGTGCCTGGAGTGTCTCACTAGCGGCAACAGATACGCAGTATTTT. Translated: CAWSVSLAATDTQYF.

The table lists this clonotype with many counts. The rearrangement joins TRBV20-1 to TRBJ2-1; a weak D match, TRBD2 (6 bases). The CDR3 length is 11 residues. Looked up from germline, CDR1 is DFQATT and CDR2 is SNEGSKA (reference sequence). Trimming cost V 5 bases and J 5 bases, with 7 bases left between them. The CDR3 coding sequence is TGCAGTGCTGGGGGGAACAATGAGCAGTTCTTC. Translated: CSAGGNNEQFF.

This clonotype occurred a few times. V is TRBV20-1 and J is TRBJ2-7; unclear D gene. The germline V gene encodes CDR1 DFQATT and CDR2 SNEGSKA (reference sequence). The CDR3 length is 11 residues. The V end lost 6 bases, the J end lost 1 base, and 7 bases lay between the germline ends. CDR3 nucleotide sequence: TGCAGTGCCCCATTTTCCTACGAGCAGTACTTC. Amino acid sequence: CSAPFSYEQYF.

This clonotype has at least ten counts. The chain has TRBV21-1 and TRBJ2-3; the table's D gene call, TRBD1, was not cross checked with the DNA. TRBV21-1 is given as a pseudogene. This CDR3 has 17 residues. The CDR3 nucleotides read TGTGCCAGCAGCAAAGAGGACAGTCACTCCAGCACAGATACGCAGTATTTT. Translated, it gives CASSKEDSHSSTDTQYF.

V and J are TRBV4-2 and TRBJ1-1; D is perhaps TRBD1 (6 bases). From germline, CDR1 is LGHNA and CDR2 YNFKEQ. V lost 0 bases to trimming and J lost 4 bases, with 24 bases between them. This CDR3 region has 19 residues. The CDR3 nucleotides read TGTGCCAGCAGCCAAGAAGTATCGGGGGCCAGCACGGGTGCCACTGAAGCTTTCTTT. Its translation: CASSQEVSGASTGATEAFF.